The subject of this entry is one T cell receptor (beta chain). Its antigen is not identified. TCRdb passed the 5' RACE reads through MiXCR, listing each CDR3 protein once. The table has some 140,000 distinct CDR3 sequences, roughly 7.7% seen once. The data were taken from a study of CD8 T cells in ankylosing spondylitis. Germline V gene sequence: CDR1 MNHEY, CDR2 SVGAGI. The CDR3 has 15 residues. The V end was cut by 2 bases, the J end by 0 bases, with 10 bases between. Study observations and caveats: Disease-linked clones displayed a CD8+ phenotype and appeared relatively rarely in peripheral blood.

The J gene is TRBJ1-2, the V gene TRBV6-5; D is possibly TRBD1 (5 bases). This sequence originates from a male donor with ankylosing spondylitis. The sequencing input was synovial fluid, either unsorted or a sorted T cell fraction (not recorded which). The CDR3 DNA follows: TGTGCCAGCAGTTACCGGTGGGGGACTAACTATGGCTACACCTTC. Translated: CASSYRWGTNYGYTF.